This is a list of T cell receptor beta chains from one sample in a study of identifying expanded T cells in peripheral blood. The protocol was immunoSEQ multiplex PCR, while the TCRdb copy is restricted to in-frame clones and leaves out a portion. The table records around 70,000 clones, roughly 90% of them present only once. Sequenced material: blood. The receptors shown here come from a person aged 18-70 years in good health. CDR3s include the opening cysteine and the closing phenylalanine or tryptophan. The order of the fields is clone size, V gene, J gene, D gene, CDR3 protein, CDR3 DNA. D genes are given only for firm matches. Size values are once, few and many counts, or a class for expanded clones, and some rows have none.

.	TRBV7-2	TRBJ1-5	.	CASSFRVGGNQPQHF	TGTGCCAGCAGCTTCCGGGTCGGTGGCAATCAGCCCCAGCATTTT
.	TRBV28	TRBJ1-4	.	CASSYEFGDNEKLFF	TGTGCCAGCAGTTACGAGTTCGGGGATAATGAAAAACTGTTTTTT
.	TRBV6-1	TRBJ1-2	TRBD1	CASNQGAAYGYTF	TGTGCCAGCAATCAGGGGGCGGCGTATGGCTACACCTTC
.	TRBV5-6	TRBJ1-2	TRBD1	CASSLGGTGSNIYGYTF	TGTGCCAGCAGCTTGGGTGGGACAGGCTCCAATATATATGGCTACACCTTC
.	TRBV28	TRBJ1-5	.	CASSFVDAGGQPQHF	TGTGCCAGCAGTTTCGTCGACGCGGGTGGTCAGCCCCAGCATTTT
.	TRBV28	TRBJ2-7	TRBD1	CASSTQNRGRSYEQYF	TGTGCCAGCAGTACCCAAAACAGGGGCCGCTCCTACGAGCAGTACTTC
once	TRBV5-4	TRBJ2-3	TRBD2	CASSRTSGTSTDTQYF	TGTGCCAGCAGCAGGACTAGCGGGACTAGCACAGATACGCAGTATTTT
few	TRBV10-3	TRBJ2-7	TRBD1	CAISTGGEDEQYF	TGTGCCATCAGTACAGGGGGAGAGGACGAGCAGTACTTC
once	TRBV6-1	TRBJ2-7	TRBD2	CASSEAPAGAPRTVEQYF	TGTGCCAGCAGTGAAGCGCCAGCGGGGGCGCCCAGGACTGTCGAGCAGTACTTC
.	TRBV12-5	TRBJ1-5	.	CASGLRDGPSPQHF	TGTGCTAGTGGTTTGAGGGACGGTCCCTCTCCCCAGCATTTT
once	TRBV7-9	TRBJ2-5	.	CASSVEGGIGTQYF	TGTGCCAGCAGCGTCGAAGGGGGTATTGGGACCCAGTACTTC
.	TRBV7-8	TRBJ1-1	TRBD1	CASSPGQEAFF	TGTGCCAGCAGTCCGGGACAGGAAGCTTTCTTT
.	TRBV18	TRBJ2-3	.	CASSPSYDTLGTDTQYF	TGTGCCAGCTCACCATCTTACGACACCCTCGGAACAGATACGCAGTATTTT
.	TRBV6-5	TRBJ2-1	.	CATTVRHEQFF	TGTGCCACCACTGTGAGGCATGAGCAGTTCTTC
.	TRBV7-2	TRBJ2-1	.	CASSLVDSGINEQFF	TGTGCCAGCAGCTTAGTGGACAGTGGAATCAATGAGCAGTTCTTC
.	TRBV30	TRBJ2-3	.	CAWTATDTQYF	TGTGCCTGGACAGCCACAGATACGCAGTATTTT
.	TRBV28	TRBJ2-7	TRBD2	CASSFESGMQYF	TGTGCCAGCAGTTTCGAAAGCGGGATGCAGTACTTC
once	TRBV7-3	TRBJ2-1	.	CASSAALTNYNEQFF	TGTGCCAGCAGCGCCGCTCTGACCAATTACAATGAGCAGTTCTTC
few	TRBV4-2	TRBJ1-2	.	CASSQEQRNYGYTF	TGTGCCAGCAGCCAAGAACAGCGTAACTATGGCTACACCTTC
once	TRBV2	TRBJ1-4	TRBD1	CASSESGTGTF	TGTGCCAGCAGTGAATCTGGGACAGGGACTTTT
once	TRBV7-6	TRBJ1-1	TRBD1	CASSTPGGTEAFF	TGTGCCAGCAGCACCCCAGGGGGCACTGAAGCTTTCTTT
.	TRBV5-6	TRBJ2-3	TRBD1	CASSSTSRGPDTQYF	TGTGCCAGCAGCTCCACAAGCAGGGGGCCGGATACGCAGTATTTT
.	TRBV28	TRBJ2-5	TRBD2	CASSLIAGLNLETQYF	TGTGCCAGCAGTTTGATAGCGGGACTAAACTTAGAGACCCAGTACTTC
few	TRBV19	TRBJ1-2	.	CASSSETVNYGYTF	TGTGCCAGTAGCTCAGAGACGGTAAACTATGGCTACACCTTC
.	TRBV6-6	TRBJ1-2	.	CASSYSIAGSGYTF	TGTGCCAGCAGTTACTCGATAGCGGGGAGCGGCTACACCTTC
.	TRBV10-1	TRBJ2-7	TRBD1	CASSEGDPGQPQPGNEQYF	TGCGCCAGCAGTGAGGGGGACCCGGGACAGCCACAACCGGGGAACGAGCAGTACTTC
.	TRBV30	TRBJ1-6	.	CAWGVSNNSPLHF	TGTGCCTGGGGTGTCAGTAATAATTCACCCCTCCACTTT
.	TRBV6-1	TRBJ2-2	.	CASSLNTGELFF	TGTGCCAGCAGTCTGAACACCGGGGAGCTGTTTTTT
.	TRBV13	TRBJ1-2	.	CASSFETINYGYTF	TGTGCCAGCAGCTTCGAGACAATAAACTATGGCTACACCTTC
.	TRBV6-5	TRBJ2-7	.	CASSYSTSSYEQYF	TGTGCCAGCAGTTACTCGACTAGCTCCTACGAGCAGTACTTC
.	TRBV4-3	TRBJ2-6	.	CASSQGYSPVLNVLTF	TGCGCCAGCAGCCAAGGCTACTCTCCGGTTCTCAACGTCCTGACTTTC
.	TRBV6-5	TRBJ2-5	.	CASSYDGWSQETQYF	TGTGCCAGCAGTTACGACGGCTGGTCTCAAGAGACCCAGTACTTC
once	TRBV2	TRBJ1-3	TRBD1	CASIGGGEGSGNTIYF	TGTGCCAGCATTGGAGGGGGCGAAGGTTCTGGAAACACCATATATTTT
.	TRBV7-8	TRBJ2-7	TRBD2	CASSLEGLAPYEQYF	TGTGCCAGCAGCTTAGAGGGACTAGCTCCCTACGAGCAGTACTTC
.	TRBV18	TRBJ2-7	.	CASSQGVREQYF	TGTGCCAGCTCACAGGGGGTGAGGGAGCAGTACTTC
.	TRBV19	TRBJ2-7	.	CASSSASGDTYEQYF	TGTGCCAGTAGTTCTGCGAGCGGGGACACCTACGAGCAGTACTTC
.	TRBV27	TRBJ2-1	TRBD2	CASTKLGLAGNEQFF	TGTGCCAGCACCAAACTGGGACTAGCGGGCAATGAGCAGTTCTTC
.	TRBV28	TRBJ1-5	.	CASSSLSGPGQPQHF	TGTGCCAGCAGCAGCCTGTCGGGGCCCGGACAGCCCCAGCATTTT
once	TRBV19	TRBJ1-5	.	CASSPALSNQPQHF	TGTGCCAGTAGTCCAGCTCTTAGCAATCAGCCCCAGCATTTT
.	TRBV30	TRBJ2-7	TRBD1	CAWSTGVWYEQYF	TGTGCCTGGAGTACAGGGGTTTGGTACGAGCAGTACTTC
.	TRBV5-6	TRBJ2-6	.	CASRNSGANVLTF	TGTGCCAGCAGGAACTCTGGGGCCAACGTCCTGACTTTC
.	TRBV5-1	TRBJ2-3	TRBD2	CASSLAGGRNRASTDTQYF	TGCGCCAGCAGCTTGGCCGGGGGGAGGAACCGAGCTAGCACAGATACGCAGTATTTT
once	TRBV7-6	TRBJ2-7	TRBD2	CASSLGVAGGTTYEQYF	TGTGCCAGCAGCTTAGGAGTAGCGGGGGGCACGACCTACGAGCAGTACTTC
once	TRBV5-1	TRBJ1-1	TRBD1	CASSLNPGQAGEAFF	TGCGCCAGCAGCTTAAACCCTGGACAGGCCGGTGAAGCTTTCTTT
.	TRBV10-3	TRBJ2-1	TRBD1	CAISRTGDQGNEQFF	TGTGCCATCAGTCGGACAGGGGACCAGGGGAATGAGCAGTTCTTC
.	TRBV5-1	TRBJ2-3	.	CASSASFADTQYF	TGCGCCAGCAGCGCCTCGTTTGCAGATACGCAGTATTTT
once	TRBV18	TRBJ2-7	.	CASSPGSDYEQYF	TGTGCCAGCTCACCCGGGTCCGACTACGAGCAGTACTTC
once	TRBV30	TRBJ2-6	.	CAWSVLRGNAGANVLTF	TGTGCCTGGAGTGTACTCAGGGGAAACGCTGGGGCCAACGTCCTGACTTTC